A single T cell receptor beta chain is shown here with its context. Libraries were prepared by immunoSEQ multiplex PCR; TCRdb keeps only in-frame clonotypes and omits some of them. The profile covers roughly 170,000 clones, with around 92% appearing a single time and about 2% taken by the ten largest. V was clipped by 4 bases and J by 3 bases; unmatched bases: 4. Germline assignment: CDR1 MGHRA and CDR2 YSYEKL. The CDR3 length is 15 residues. This sample stems from a study of control samples from healthy donors and cancer patients. The chain uses TRBV4-1 and TRBJ2-1, with 9 bases that match TRBD1. This TCR was recovered from a middle-aged woman in good health. Sequencing was performed on blood. The CDR3 here is CASSLDRGFYNEQFF. The DNA of the CDR3 is TGCGCCAGCAGCCTCGACAGGGGGTTCTACAATGAGCAGTTCTTC.